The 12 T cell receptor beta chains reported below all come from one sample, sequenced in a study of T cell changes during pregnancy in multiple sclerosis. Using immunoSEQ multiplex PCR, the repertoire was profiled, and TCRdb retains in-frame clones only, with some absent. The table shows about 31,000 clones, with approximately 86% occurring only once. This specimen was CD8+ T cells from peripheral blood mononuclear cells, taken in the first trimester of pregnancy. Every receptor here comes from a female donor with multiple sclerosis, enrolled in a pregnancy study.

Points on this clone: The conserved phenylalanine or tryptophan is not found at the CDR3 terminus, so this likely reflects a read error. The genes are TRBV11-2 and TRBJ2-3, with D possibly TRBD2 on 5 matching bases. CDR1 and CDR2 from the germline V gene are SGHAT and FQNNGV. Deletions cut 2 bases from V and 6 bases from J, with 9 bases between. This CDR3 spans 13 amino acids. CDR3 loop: CASSLRRADTQYS. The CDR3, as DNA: TGTGCCAGCAGCTTACGGCGGGCGGATACGCAGTATTCT.

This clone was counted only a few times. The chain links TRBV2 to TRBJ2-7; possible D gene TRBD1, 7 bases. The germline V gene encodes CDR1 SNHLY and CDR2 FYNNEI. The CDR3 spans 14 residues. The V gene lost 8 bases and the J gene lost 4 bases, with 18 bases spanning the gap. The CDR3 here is CASLEGAGAYEQYF. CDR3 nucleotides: TGTGCCAGCTTGGAGGGGGCAGGAGCTTACGAGCAGTACTTC. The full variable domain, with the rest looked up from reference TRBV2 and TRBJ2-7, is EPEVTQTPSHQVTQMGQEVILRCVPISNHLYFYWYRQILGQKVEFLVSFYNNEISEKSEIFDDQFSVERPDGSNFTLKIRSTKLEDSAMYFCASLEGAGAYEQYFGPGTRLTVT.

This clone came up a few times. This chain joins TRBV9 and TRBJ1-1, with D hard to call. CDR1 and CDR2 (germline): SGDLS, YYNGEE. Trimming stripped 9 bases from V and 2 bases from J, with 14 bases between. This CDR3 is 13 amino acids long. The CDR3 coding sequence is TGTGCCACCGGACTGTCCTTTAACACTGAAGCTTTCTTT. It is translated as CATGLSFNTEAFF.

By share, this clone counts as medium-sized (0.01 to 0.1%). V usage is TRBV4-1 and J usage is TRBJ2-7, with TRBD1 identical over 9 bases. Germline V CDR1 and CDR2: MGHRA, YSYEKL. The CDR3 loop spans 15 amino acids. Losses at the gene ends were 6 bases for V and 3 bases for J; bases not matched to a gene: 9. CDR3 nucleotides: TGCGCCAGCAGTTTCGGACAGGGGTTCGACTACGAGCAGTACTTC. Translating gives CASSFGQGFDYEQYF.

CDR3 coding DNA: TGTGCCAGCAGCTTAAGTCAGGGAAACTATGGCTACACCTTC. Encoded protein: CASSLSQGNYGYTF. This chain uses TRBV5-4 with TRBJ1-2; tentatively, D is TRBD1 (5 bases). From germline, CDR1 is SGHNT and CDR2 YYREEE (reference sequence). This CDR3 contains 14 residues. The V and J ends lost 2 bases and 2 bases respectively, with 10 bases between them.

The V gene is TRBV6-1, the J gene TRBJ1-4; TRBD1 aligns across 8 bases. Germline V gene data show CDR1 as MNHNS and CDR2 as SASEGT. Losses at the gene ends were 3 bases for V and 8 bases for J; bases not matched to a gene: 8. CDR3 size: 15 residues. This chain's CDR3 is CASSETGTGSEKLFF. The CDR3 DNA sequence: TGTGCCAGCAGTGAGACCGGGACAGGTTCCGAAAAACTGTTTTTT.

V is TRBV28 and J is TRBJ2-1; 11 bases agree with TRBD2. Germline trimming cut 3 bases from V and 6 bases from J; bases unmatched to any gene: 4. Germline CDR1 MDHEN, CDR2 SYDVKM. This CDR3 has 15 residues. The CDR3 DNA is TGTGCCAGCAGTTTTCTGACTAGCGGGGTCAATGAGCAGTTCTTC. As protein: CASSFLTSGVNEQFF.

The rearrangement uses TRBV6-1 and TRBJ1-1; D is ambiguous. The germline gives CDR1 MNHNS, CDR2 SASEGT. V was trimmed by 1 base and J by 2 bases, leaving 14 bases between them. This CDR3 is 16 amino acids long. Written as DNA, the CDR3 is TGTGCCAGCAGTGAAGTTAGAGGGTCCGGAAACACTGAAGCTTTCTTT. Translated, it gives CASSEVRGSGNTEAFF.

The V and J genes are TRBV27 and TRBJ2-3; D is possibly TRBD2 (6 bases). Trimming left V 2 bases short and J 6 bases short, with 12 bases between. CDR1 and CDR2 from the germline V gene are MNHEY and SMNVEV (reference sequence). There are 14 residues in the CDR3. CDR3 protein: CASSLHRAGDTQYF. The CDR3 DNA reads TGTGCCAGCAGTTTACACCGGGCGGGGGATACGCAGTATTTT.

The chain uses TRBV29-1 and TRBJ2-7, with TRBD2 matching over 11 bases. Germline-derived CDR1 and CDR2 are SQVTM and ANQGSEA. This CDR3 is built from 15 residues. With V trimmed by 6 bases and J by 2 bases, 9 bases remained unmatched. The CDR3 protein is CSVTTSGIDPYEQYF. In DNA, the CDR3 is TGCAGCGTGACGACTAGCGGGATCGACCCCTACGAGCAGTACTTC.

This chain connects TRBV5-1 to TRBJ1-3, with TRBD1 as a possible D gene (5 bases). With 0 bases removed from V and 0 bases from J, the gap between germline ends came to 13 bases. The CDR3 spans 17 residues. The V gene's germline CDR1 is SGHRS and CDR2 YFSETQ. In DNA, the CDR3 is TGCGCCAGCAGCTTGGGGCGGGGGGGATCCTCTGGAAACACCATATATTTT. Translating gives CASSLGRGGSSGNTIYF.

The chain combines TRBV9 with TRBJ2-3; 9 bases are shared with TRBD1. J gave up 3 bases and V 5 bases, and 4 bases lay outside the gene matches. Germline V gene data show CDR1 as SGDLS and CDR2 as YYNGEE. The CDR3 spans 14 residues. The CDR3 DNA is TGTGCCAGCAGTGAAGGGACAGGGACAGATACGCAGTATTTT. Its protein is CASSEGTGTDTQYF. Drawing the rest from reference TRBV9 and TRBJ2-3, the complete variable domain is DSGVTQTPKHLITATGQRVTLRCSPRSGDLSVYWYQQSLDQGLQFLIQYYNGEERAKGNILERFSAQQFPDLHSELNLSSLELGDSALYFCASSEGTGTDTQYFGPGTRLTVL.